This T cell receptor beta chain was sequenced during a study of T cell clonality in common variable immunodeficiency. This clone was picked up a small number of times. Its antigen is as yet unknown. Read data end 3 residues before the CDR3 end; the end is taken from the germline J gene. Assay used: immunoSEQ multiplex PCR; TCRdb lists only in-frame clones, some missing. Recorded here are some 42,000 clones, with no singletons, and the ten leading clones hold 1.3% to 1.5%. Trimming took off 4 bases at V and 5 bases at J, with 12 bases between the two ends. The CDR3 has 14 residues. Germline V lookup: CDR1 SEHNR, CDR2 FQNEAQ (reference sequence). Findings and caveats of the study: CVID subjects shared fewer TCRbeta clones than healthy controls did. CVID subjects showed higher TCRbeta clonality than healthy controls. CVID patient heterogeneity limited repertoire-clinical complication correlations. In common variable immunodeficiency, TCR beta chains reportedly carried fewer deletions and N-nucleotide insertions.

The TCR was taken from a person aged 18 to 70 in good health. The rearrangement joins TRBV7-9 to TRBJ2-1, with D possibly TRBD1 on 6 matching bases. The sequencing sample was made of peripheral blood mononuclear cells. The CDR3 bases that were read are TGTGCCAGCAGCTCCTTAGGACAGAACAATGAG. Translating gives CASSSLGQNNE. The CDR3, in full, reads CASSSLGQNNEQFF.